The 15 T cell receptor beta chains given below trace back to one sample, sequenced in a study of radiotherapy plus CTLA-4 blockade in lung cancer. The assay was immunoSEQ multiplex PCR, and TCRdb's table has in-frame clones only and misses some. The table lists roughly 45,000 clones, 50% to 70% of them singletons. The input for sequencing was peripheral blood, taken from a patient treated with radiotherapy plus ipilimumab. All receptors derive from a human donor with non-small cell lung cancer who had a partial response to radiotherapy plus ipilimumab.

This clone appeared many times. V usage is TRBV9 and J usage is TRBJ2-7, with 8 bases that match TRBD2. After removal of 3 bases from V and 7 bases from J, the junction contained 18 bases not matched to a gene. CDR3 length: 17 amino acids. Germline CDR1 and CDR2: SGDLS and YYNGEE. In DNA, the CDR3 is TGTGCCAGCAGCGCGGGAGGGGTGGGGGGCCCCACGGGAGAGCAGTACTTC. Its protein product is CASSAGGVGGPTGEQYF.

As DNA, the CDR3 is TGTGCCAGCAGTTTAGCAGATTATGGCTACACCTTC. Protein product: CASSLADYGYTF. This sequence joins TRBV6-6 and TRBJ1-2; D is unresolved. Trimming left V 4 bases short and J 5 bases short, with 8 bases between. The CDR3 is 12 amino acids. Germline CDR1 reads MNHNY; CDR2 reads SVGAGI (reference sequence).

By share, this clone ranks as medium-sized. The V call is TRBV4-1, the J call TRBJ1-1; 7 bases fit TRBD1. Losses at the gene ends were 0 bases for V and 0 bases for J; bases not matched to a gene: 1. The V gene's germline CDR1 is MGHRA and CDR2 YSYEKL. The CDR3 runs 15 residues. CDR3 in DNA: TGCGCCAGCAGCCAAGACCAGGGGGTGAACACTGAAGCTTTCTTT. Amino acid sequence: CASSQDQGVNTEAFF.

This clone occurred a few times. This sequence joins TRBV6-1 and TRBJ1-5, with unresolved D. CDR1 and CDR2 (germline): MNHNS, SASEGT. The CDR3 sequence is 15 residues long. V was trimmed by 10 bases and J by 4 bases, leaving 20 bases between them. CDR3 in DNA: TGTGCCACAGCATGGCAGGCAGGTGATAATCAGCCCCAGCATTTT. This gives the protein CATAWQAGDNQPQHF.

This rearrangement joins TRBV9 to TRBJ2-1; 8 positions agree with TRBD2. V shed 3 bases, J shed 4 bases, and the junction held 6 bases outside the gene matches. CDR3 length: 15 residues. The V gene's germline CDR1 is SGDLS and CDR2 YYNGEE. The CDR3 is CASSASTGGYNEQFF. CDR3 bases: TGTGCCAGCAGCGCGTCTACGGGGGGGTACAATGAGCAGTTCTTC. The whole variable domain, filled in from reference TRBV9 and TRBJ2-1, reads DSGVTQTPKHLITATGQRVTLRCSPRSGDLSVYWYQQSLDQGLQFLIQYYNGEERAKGNILERFSAQQFPDLHSELNLSSLELGDSALYFCASSASTGGYNEQFFGPGTRLTVL.

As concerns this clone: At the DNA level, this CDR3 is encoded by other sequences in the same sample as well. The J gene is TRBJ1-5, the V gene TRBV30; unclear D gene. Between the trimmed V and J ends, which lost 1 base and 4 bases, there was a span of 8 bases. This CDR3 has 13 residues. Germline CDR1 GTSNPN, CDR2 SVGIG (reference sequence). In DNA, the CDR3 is TGTGCCTGGAGTGGAGGGCGAAATCAGCCCCAGCATTTT. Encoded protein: CAWSGGRNQPQHF.

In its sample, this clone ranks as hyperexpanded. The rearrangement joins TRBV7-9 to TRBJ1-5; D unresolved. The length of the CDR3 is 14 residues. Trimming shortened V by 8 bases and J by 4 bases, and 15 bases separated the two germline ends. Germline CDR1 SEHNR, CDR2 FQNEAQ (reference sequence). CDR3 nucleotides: TGTGCCAGCTGCCGGGAACCACAAAATCAGCCCCAGCATTTT. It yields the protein CASCREPQNQPQHF.

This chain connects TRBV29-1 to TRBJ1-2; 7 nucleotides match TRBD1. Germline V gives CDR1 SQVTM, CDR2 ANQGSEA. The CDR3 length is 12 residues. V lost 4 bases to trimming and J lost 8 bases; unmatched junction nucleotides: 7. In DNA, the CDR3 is TGCAGCGTTGCTGACAGGGTTTACGGCTACACCTTC. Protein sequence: CSVADRVYGYTF.

CDR3 sequence (DNA): TGTGCCAGCAGCTTAGAGGTGGAGGCCGATCTTGGCTACACCTTC. Residues: CASSLEVEADLGYTF. The rearrangement joins TRBV7-9 to TRBJ1-2; D is undetermined. V was clipped by 1 base and J by 7 bases, with 16 bases between them. The CDR3 loop spans 15 amino acids. Germline CDR1 and CDR2: SEHNR and FQNEAQ (reference sequence).

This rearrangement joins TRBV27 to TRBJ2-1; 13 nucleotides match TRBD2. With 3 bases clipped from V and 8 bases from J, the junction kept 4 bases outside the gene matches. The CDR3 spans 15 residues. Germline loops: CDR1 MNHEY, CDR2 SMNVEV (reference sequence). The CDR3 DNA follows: TGTGCCAGCAGTTTCGGGACTAGCGGGGTTGATGAGCAGTTCTTC. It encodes CASSFGTSGVDEQFF.

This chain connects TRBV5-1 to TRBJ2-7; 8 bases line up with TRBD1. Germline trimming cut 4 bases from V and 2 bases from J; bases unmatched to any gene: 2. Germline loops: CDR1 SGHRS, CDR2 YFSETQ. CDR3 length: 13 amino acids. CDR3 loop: CASSTQGAYEQYF. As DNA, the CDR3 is TGCGCCAGCAGCACACAGGGGGCCTACGAGCAGTACTTC.

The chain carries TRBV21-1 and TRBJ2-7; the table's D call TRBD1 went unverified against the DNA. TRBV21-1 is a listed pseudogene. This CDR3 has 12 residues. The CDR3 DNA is TGTGCCAGCAACAGGGGGATGGACGAGCAGTACTTC. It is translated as CASNRGMDEQYF.

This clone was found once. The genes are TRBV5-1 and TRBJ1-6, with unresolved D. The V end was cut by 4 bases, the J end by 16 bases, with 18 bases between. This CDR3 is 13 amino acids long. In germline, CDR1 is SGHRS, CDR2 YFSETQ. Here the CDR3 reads CASSQESAGRLHF. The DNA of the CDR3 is TGCGCCAGCAGCCAGGAGTCCGCGGGCCGGCTCCACTTT.

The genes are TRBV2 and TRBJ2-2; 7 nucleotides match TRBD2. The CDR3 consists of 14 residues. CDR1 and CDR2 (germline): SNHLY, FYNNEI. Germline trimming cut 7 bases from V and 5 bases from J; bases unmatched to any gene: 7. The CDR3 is CASTVGGGTGELFF. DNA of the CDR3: TGTGCCAGCACCGTGGGGGGGGGTACCGGGGAGCTGTTTTTT.

Here the CDR3 DNA reads TGTGCCAGCAGCTTAGGTGGGCAGGGGTATAACACTGAAGCTTTCTTT. Translation: CASSLGGQGYNTEAFF. This chain links TRBV7-6 with TRBJ1-1; D may be TRBD1 (6 bases). CDR1 SGHVS and CDR2 FNYEAQ come from the germline V gene. The CDR3 extends over 16 amino acids. V was shortened by 1 base and J by 2 bases, with 14 bases between the two germline ends.